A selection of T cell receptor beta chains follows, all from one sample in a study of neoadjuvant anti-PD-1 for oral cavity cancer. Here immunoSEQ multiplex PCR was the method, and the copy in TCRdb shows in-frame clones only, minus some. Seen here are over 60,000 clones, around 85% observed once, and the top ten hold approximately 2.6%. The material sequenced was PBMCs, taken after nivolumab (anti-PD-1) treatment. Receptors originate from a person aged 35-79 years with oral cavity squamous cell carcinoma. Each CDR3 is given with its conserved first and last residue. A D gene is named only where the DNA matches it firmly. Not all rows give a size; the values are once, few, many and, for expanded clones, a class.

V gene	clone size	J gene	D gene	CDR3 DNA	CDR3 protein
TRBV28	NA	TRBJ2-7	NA	TGTGCCAGCAGGCCGGGACCGACCTACGAGCAGTACTTC	CASRPGPTYEQYF
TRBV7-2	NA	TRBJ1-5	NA	TGTGCCAGCAGCTTAGGGGGCAGCAGCGATCAGCCCCAGCATTTT	CASSLGGSSDQPQHF
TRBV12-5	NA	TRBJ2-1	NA	TGTGCTAGTGGTTTGTGGTACGAGAATGAGCAGTTCTTC	CASGLWYENEQFF
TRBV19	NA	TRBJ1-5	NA	TGTGCCAGTAGTATTGGGGGGGCTCGCAATCAGCCCCAGCATTTT	CASSIGGARNQPQHF
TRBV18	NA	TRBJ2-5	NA	TGTGCCAGCTCACCAAGGCGGTTAGAGACCCAGTACTTC	CASSPRRLETQYF
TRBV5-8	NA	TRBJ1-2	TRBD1	TGTGCCAGCAGCTTCCCCGGGACAGGGAGGCCGCGGGGCTACACCTTC	CASSFPGTGRPRGYTF
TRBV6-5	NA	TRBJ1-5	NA	TGTGCCAGCAGTTCCCGGGCCTCCGTCGGCAATCAGCCCCAGCATTTT	CASSSRASVGNQPQHF
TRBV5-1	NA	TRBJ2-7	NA	TGCGCCAGCAGCTTACAGGGATACGAGCAGTACTTC	CASSLQGYEQYF
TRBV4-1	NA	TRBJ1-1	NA	TGCGCCAGCAGCCAAGTCGCCGGGAACACTGAAGCTTTCTTT	CASSQVAGNTEAFF
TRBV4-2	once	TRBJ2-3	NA	TGTGCCAGCAGCCAAGACCCTCCTAGCACAGATACGCAGTATTTT	CASSQDPPSTDTQYF
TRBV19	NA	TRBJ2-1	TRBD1	TGTGCCAGTAGTATAATTACAGGGGGAAATGAGCAGTTCTTC	CASSIITGGNEQFF
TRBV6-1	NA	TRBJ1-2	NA	TGTGCCAGCACGGGCACCCATAACTATGGCTACACCTTC	CASTGTHNYGYTF
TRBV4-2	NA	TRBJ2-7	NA	TGTGCCAGCAGCCAAGAACGCAGCTACGAGCAGTACTTC	CASSQERSYEQYF
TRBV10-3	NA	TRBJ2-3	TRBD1	TGTGCCATCAGTGAAAGGACAGGGGCGGAAAATACGCAGTATTTT	CAISERTGAENTQYF
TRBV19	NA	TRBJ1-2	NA	TGTGCCAGTAGTCTTCAGGGGATAACTATCGGCTACACCTTC	CASSLQGITIGYTF
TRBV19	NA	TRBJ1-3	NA	TGTGCCAGTAGGGGCAGGGGATACTCTGGAAACACCATATATTTT	CASRGRGYSGNTIYF
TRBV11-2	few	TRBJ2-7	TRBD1	TGTGCCAGCAGCTTAGGGACAGGGAGCGAGCAGTACTTC	CASSLGTGSEQYF
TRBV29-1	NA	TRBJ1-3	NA	TGCAGCGTTGGCCCATTGGGGGGGGCTGGAAACACCATATATTTT	CSVGPLGGAGNTIYF
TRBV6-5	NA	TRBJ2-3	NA	TGTGCCAGCAGTTACTCGTACCTAGCGAGGAATACGCAGTATTTT	CASSYSYLARNTQYF
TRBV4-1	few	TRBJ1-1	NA	TGCGCCAGCAGCCAAGTTTGGGAGAACACTGAAGCTTTCTTT	CASSQVWENTEAFF
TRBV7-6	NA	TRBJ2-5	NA	TGTGCCAGCAGCTCCATCCCCAGGGTAGAGACCCAGTACTTC	CASSSIPRVETQYF
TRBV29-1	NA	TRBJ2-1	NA	TGCACCAAAACTAGGTCTGAGCAGTTCTTC	CTKTRSEQFF
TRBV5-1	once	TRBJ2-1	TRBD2	TGCGCCAGCAGGGGGGCTAGCGGGGCCTACAATGAGCAGTTCTTC	CASRGASGAYNEQFF
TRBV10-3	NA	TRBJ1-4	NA	TGTGCCATCAGTGTACAATCGGGACACCGTGAAAAACTGTTTTTT	CAISVQSGHREKLFF
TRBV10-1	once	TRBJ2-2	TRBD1	TGCGCCAGCAGAAGGGGGCAGGACACCGGGGAGCTGTTTTTT	CASRRGQDTGELFF
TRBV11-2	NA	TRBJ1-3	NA	TGTGCCAGCAGCCCACAGATGATCTCGGGAAACACCATATATTTT	CASSPQMISGNTIYF
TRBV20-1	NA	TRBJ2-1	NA	TGCAGTGCCTTTGACAATGAGCAGTTCTTC	CSAFDNEQFF
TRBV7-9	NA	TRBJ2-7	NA	TGTGCCAGCAGCCCGCTAGGGGGGCTCTCCTACGAGCAGTACTTC	CASSPLGGLSYEQYF
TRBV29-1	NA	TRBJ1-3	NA	TGCAGCGGTGGTTCAGTCTCTGGAAACACCATATATTTT	CSGGSVSGNTIYF
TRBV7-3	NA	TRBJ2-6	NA	TGTGCCAGCAGCTGTTTAAACGTCCTGACTTTC	CASSCLNVLTF
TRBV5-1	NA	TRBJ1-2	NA	TGCGCCAGCAGCTTGGATCTGGACAGCCCTTATGGCTACACCTTC	CASSLDLDSPYGYTF
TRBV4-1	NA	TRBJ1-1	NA	TGCGCCAGCAGCCAGCCGCTGGCGGTAGAAGCTTTCTTT	CASSQPLAVEAFF
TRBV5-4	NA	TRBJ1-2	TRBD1	TGTGCCAGCAGCTCCCGTGGAGGGGGCTTCTATGGCTACACCTTC	CASSSRGGGFYGYTF
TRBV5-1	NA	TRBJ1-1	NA	TGCGCCAGCATGGGATTAGAGAACACTGAAGCTTTCTTT	CASMGLENTEAFF
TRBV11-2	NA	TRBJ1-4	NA	TGTGCCAGCACCCAATCTGGGACAACTAATGAAAAACTGTTTTTT	CASTQSGTTNEKLFF
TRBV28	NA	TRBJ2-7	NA	TGTGCCACCCTGGGCCCTAATCGGTCCGAGCAGTACTTC	CATLGPNRSEQYF
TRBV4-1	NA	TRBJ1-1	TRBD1	TGCGCCAGCAGCCGCTCTTTTGGGACAGGGCTTCTTGAAGCTTTCTTT	CASSRSFGTGLLEAFF
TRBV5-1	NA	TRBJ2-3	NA	TGCGCCAGCAGCTTGGCGGAGGCCACAGATACGCAGTATTTT	CASSLAEATDTQYF
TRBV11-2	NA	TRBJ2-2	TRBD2	TGTGCCAGCAGCTTGGGGCTAGCGGGAAGTAGATACACCGGGGAGCTGTTTTTT	CASSLGLAGSRYTGELFF
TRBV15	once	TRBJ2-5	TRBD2	TGTGCCACCAGCAAAACCGGGACTAGATACGAGACCCAGTACTTC	CATSKTGTRYETQYF
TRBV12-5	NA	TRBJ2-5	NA	TGTGCTAGTTCAGAGGGCTATGAGACCCAGTACTTC	CASSEGYETQYF
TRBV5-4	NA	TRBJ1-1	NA	TGTGCCAGCAGCTCGGCAGACGGTTTAATGAACACTGAAGCTTTCTTT	CASSSADGLMNTEAFF
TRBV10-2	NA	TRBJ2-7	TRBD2	TGCGCCAGCAGCGAAAGCGGGGGGCCGTACGAGCAGTACTTC	CASSESGGPYEQYF
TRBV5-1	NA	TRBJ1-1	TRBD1	TGCGCCAGCAGGTACAACAGGGGGCACACTGAAGCTTTCTTT	CASRYNRGHTEAFF
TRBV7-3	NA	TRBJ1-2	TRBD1	TGTGCCAGCAGCTTGGGACAGGGGACGCACTATGGCTACACCTTC	CASSLGQGTHYGYTF
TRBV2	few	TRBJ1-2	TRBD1	TGTGCCATACGAGAGCAACAGGGGATAGGCGGCTACACCTTC	CAIREQQGIGGYTF
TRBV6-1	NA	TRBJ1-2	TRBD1	TGTGCCAGCAGTGAAGCGGGGACAGGGGGGGATTGGAGCTACACCTTC	CASSEAGTGGDWSYTF
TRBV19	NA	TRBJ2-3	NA	TGTGCCAGTAGAATACAGACTAGCACAGATACGCAGTATTTT	CASRIQTSTDTQYF
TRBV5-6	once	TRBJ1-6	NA	TGTGCCAGCTCGGCGCGCGAGTATTCACCCCTCCACTTT	CASSAREYSPLHF
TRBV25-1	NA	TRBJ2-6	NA	TGTGCCAGCAGTGAGCGACAAACCGGGGCCAACGTCCTGACTTTC	CASSERQTGANVLTF
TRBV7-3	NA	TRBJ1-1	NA	TGTGCCAGCAGCCTAGCGGGACAAAACACTGAAGCTTTCTTT	CASSLAGQNTEAFF
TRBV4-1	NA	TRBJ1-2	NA	TGCGCCAGCAGCCAGGTAGGGGTTGGCTACACCTTC	CASSQVGVGYTF
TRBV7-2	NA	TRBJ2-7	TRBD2	TGTGCCAGCAGCTTAGCGTCAGCGGGAGTAGGCGAGCAGTACTTC	CASSLASAGVGEQYF
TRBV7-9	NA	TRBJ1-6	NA	TGTGCCAGCAGCTTATTTGGGCCTAGCTCCTATAATTCACCCCTCCACTTT	CASSLFGPSSYNSPLHF
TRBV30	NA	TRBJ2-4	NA	TGTGCCTGGGGGTTGGGGCATGGAAACATTCAGTACTTC	CAWGLGHGNIQYF
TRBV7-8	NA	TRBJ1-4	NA	TGTGCCAGCAGCCAGAGCTCGGGTAATGAAAAACTGTTTTTT	CASSQSSGNEKLFF
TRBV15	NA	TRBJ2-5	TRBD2	TGTGCCACCAGCAGAGGACTGGGACAGGGAGGGCTAGCGGGGGGGTATATACAAGAGACCCAGTACTTC	CATSRGLGQGGLAGGYIQETQYF
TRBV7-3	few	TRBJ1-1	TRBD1	TGTGCCAGCAGCCCGGCAGGGGGCTCCGTAAACACTGAAGCTTTCTTT	CASSPAGGSVNTEAFF